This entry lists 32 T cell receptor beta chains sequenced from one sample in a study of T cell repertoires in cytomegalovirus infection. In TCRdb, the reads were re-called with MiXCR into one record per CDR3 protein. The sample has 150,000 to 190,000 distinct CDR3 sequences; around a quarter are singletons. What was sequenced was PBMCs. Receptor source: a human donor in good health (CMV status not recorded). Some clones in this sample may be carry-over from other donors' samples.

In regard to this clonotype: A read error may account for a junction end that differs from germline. CDR3 DNA: TGTGCCAGCTATGACAGGGGGCTTGAAGAGAACCAGTACTTC. Encoded protein: CASYDRGLEENQYF. The chain recombines TRBV6-9 with TRBJ2-5; 10 bases line up with TRBD1. This CDR3 contains 14 residues. The germline V gene encodes CDR1 MNHGY and CDR2 SVAAGI.

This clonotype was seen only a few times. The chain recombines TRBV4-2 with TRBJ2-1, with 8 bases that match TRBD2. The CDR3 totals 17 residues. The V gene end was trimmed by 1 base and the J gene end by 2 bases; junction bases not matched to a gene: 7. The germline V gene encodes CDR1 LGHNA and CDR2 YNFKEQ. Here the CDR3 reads CASSQVSGGPPYNEQFF. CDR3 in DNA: TGTGCCAGCAGCCAAGTCTCGGGAGGGCCCCCCTACAATGAGCAGTTCTTC.

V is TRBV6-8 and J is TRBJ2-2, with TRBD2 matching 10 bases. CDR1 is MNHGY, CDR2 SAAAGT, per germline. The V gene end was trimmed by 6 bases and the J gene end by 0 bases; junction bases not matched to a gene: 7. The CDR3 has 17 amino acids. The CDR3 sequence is CASSRLAGTSNTGELFF. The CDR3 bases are TGTGCCAGCAGCCGACTAGCGGGTACCTCGAACACCGGGGAGCTGTTTTTT.

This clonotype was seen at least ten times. The CDR3 sequence is CASSFGTVDMNTEAFF. Written as DNA, the CDR3 is TGTGCCAGCAGCTTTGGGACAGTTGACATGAACACTGAAGCTTTCTTT. The chain links TRBV7-8 to TRBJ1-1; TRBD1 agrees at 7 bases. There are 16 residues in the CDR3. Trimming took 3 bases from V and 0 from J; bases not matched to a gene: 7. Germline V gives CDR1 SGHVS, CDR2 FQNEAQ.

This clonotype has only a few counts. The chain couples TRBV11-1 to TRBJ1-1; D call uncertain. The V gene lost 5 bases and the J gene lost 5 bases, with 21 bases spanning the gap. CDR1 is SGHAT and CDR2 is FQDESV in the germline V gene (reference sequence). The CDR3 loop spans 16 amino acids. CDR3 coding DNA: TGTGCCAGCAGCACAAACCTGGCGGTCAGGCCTACTGAAGCTTTCTTT. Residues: CASSTNLAVRPTEAFF.

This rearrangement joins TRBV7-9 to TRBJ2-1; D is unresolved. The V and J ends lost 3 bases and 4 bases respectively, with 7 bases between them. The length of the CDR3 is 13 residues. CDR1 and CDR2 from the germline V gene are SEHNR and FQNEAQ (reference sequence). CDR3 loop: CASSFREYNEQFF. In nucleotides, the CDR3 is TGTGCCAGCAGCTTTCGTGAGTACAATGAGCAGTTCTTC.

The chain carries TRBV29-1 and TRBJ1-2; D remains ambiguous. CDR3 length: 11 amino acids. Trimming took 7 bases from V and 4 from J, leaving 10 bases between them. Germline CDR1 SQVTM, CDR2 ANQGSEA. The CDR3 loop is CSGTGVYGYTF. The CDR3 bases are TGCAGCGGGACGGGCGTCTATGGCTACACCTTC.

CDR3 protein: CASSLGHRGVPTGQYF. The CDR3 bases are TGTGCCAGCAGCTTAGGCCACAGGGGGGTCCCAACTGGGCAGTACTTC. This chain joins TRBV7-4 and TRBJ2-7; 8 bases align to TRBD1. CDR3 length: 16 residues. V shed 1 base and J 9 bases; nucleotides not matched to a gene: 14. In germline, CDR1 is SGHVT, CDR2 SQSDAQ.

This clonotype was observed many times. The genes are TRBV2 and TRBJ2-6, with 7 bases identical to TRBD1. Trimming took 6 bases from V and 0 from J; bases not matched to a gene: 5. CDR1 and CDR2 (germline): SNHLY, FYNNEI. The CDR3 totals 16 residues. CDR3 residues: CASSRDSSSGANVLTF. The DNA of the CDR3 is TGTGCCAGCAGCCGGGACAGCAGCTCTGGGGCCAACGTCCTGACTTTC.

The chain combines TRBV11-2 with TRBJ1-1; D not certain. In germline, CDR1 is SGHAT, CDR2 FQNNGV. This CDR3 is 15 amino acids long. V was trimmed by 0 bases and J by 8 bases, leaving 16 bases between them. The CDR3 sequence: CASSLDLGGNLEAFF. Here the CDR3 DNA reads TGTGCCAGCAGCTTAGATCTTGGAGGGAACCTCGAAGCTTTCTTT.

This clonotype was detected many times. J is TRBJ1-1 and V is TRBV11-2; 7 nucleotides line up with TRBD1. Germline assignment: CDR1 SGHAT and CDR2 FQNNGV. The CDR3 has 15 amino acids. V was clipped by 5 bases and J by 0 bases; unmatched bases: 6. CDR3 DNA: TGTGCCAGCAGCCCGGGACAGCACATGAACACTGAAGCTTTCTTT. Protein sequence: CASSPGQHMNTEAFF.

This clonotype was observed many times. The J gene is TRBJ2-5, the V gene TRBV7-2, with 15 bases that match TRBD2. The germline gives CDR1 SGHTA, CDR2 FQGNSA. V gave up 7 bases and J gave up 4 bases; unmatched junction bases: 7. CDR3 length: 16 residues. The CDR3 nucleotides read TGTGCCAGCACCGGACTAGCGGGAGGGGGAGTAGAGACCCAGTACTTC. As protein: CASTGLAGGGVETQYF.

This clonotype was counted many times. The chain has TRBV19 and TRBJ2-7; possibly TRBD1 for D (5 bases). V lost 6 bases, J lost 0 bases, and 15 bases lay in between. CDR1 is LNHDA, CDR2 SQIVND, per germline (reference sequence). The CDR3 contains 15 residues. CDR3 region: CASSPLAGNSYEQYF. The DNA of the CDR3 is TGTGCCAGTAGCCCCCTCGCAGGGAACTCCTACGAGCAGTACTTC.

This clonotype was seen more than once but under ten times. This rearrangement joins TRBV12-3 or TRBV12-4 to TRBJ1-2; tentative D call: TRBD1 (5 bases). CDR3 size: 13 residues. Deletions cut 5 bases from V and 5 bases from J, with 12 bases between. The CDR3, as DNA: TGTGCCAGCAGTCCTGGGACGGAGTATGGCTACACCTTC. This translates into CASSPGTEYGYTF.

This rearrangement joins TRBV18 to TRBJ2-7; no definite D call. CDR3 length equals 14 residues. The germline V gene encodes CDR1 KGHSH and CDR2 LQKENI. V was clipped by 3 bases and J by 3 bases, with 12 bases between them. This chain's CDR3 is CASSPANELYEQYF. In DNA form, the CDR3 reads TGTGCCAGCTCACCGGCGAATGAGCTCTACGAGCAGTACTTC.

The CDR3, as DNA: TGCAGCGTTGAAGGTCCAGGGGGCCCGACTTACTATGGCTACACCTTC. Encoded protein: CSVEGPGGPTYYGYTF. This sequence joins TRBV29-1 and TRBJ1-2; 8 bases agree with TRBD1. This CDR3 contains 16 residues. Germline V lookup: CDR1 SQVTM, CDR2 ANQGSEA. Trimming at V came to 1 base and at J to 3 bases, leaving 10 bases not matched to a gene. The full variable domain, rest sourced from reference TRBV29-1 and TRBJ1-2, is SAVISQKPSRDICQRGTSLTIQCQVDSQVTMMFWYRQQPGQSLTLIATANQGSEATYESGFVIDKFPISRPNLTFSTLTVSNMSPEDSSIYLCSVEGPGGPTYYGYTFGSGTRLTVV.

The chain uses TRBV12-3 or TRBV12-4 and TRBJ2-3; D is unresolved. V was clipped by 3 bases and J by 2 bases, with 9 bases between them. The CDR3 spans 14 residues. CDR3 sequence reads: CASSFLGVTDTQYF. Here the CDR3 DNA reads TGTGCCAGCAGTTTTCTAGGAGTCACAGATACGCAGTATTTT.

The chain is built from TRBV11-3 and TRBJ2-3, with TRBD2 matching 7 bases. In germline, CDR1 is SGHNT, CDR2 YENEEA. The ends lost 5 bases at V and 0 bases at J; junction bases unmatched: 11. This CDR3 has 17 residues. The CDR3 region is CASSPRGGQGSTDTQYF. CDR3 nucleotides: TGTGCCAGCAGCCCCCGGGGAGGGCAGGGAAGCACAGATACGCAGTATTTT.

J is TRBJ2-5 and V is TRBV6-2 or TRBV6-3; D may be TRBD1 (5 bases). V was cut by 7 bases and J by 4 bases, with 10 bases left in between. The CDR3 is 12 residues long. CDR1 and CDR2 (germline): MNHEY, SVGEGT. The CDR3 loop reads CASTQGSETQYF. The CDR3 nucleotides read TGTGCCAGCACCCAGGGTTCAGAGACCCAGTACTTC.

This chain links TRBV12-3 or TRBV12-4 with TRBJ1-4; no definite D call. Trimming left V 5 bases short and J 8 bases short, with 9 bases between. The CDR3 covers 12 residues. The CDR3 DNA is TGTGCCAGCAGTCTCCTAAGGGAAAAACTGTTTTTT. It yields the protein CASSLLREKLFF.

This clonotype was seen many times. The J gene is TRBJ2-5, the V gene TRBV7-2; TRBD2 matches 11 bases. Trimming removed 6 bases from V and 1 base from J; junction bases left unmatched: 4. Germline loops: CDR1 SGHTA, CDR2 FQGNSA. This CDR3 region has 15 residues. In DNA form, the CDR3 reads TGTGCCAGCAGACCGGGACTAGCGGCCCAAGAGACCCAGTACTTC. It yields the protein CASRPGLAAQETQYF.

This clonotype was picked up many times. This chain's CDR3 is CASSLRTGNTEAFF. The DNA of the CDR3 is TGTGCCAGCAGCTTAAGGACAGGGAACACTGAAGCTTTCTTT. The rearrangement links TRBV7-2 to TRBJ1-1, with 7 bases lining up with TRBD1. The germline CDR1 and CDR2 sequences are SGHTA and FQGNSA. V trimming: 2 bases; J trimming: 1 base; junction bases outside the gene matches: 1. The CDR3 totals 14 residues. The full variable domain, with the rest looked up from reference TRBV7-2 and TRBJ1-1, is GAGVSQSPSNKVTEKGKDVELRCDPISGHTALYWYRQSLGQGLEFLIYFQGNSAPDKSGLPSDRFSAERTGGSVSTLTIQRTQQEDSAVYLCASSLRTGNTEAFFGQGTRLTVV.

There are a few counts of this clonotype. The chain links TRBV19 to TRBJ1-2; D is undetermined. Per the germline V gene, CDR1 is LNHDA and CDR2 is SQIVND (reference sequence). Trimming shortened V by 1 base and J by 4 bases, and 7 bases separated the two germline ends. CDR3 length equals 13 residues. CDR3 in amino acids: CASSIVVGYGYTF. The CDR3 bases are TGTGCCAGTAGTATAGTGGTCGGCTATGGCTACACCTTC.

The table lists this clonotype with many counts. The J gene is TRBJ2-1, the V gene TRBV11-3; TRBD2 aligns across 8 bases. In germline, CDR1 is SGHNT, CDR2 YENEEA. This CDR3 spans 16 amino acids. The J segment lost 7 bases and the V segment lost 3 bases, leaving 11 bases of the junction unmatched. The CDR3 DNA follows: TGTGCCAGCAGCTTGCTGGGAGCGGGAGTCGGGAATGAGCAGTTCTTC. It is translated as CASSLLGAGVGNEQFF.

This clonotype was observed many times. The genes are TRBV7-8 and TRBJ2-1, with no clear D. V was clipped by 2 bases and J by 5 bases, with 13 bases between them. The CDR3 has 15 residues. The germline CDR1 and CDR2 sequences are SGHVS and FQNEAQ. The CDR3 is CASSLLSTAHNEQFF. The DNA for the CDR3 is TGTGCCAGCAGCTTACTTTCAACGGCGCACAATGAGCAGTTCTTC.

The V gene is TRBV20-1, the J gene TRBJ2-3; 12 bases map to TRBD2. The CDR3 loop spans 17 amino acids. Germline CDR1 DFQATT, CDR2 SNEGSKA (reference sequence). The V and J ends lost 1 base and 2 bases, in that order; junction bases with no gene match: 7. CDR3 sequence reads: CSARGGLAGIYTDTQYF. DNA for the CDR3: TGCAGTGCTAGAGGCGGACTAGCGGGGATTTACACAGATACGCAGTATTTT.

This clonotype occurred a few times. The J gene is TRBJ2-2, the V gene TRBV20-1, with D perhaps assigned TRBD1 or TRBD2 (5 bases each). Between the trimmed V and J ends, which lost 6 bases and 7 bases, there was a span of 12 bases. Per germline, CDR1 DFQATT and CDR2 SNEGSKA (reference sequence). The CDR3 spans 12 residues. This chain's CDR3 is CSATSGSGELFF. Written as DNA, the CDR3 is TGCAGTGCCACGTCAGGGAGCGGGGAGCTGTTTTTT.

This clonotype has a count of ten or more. The chain's CDR3 is CASSLDTPAWDEQFF. Written as DNA, the CDR3 is TGCGCCAGCAGCTTGGACACTCCCGCCTGGGATGAGCAGTTCTTC. V gene TRBV5-1 combines with J gene TRBJ2-1; no definite D call. This CDR3 has 15 residues. V dropped 0 bases and J dropped 8 bases, with 15 bases sitting between them. The germline V gene has CDR1 SGHRS and CDR2 YFSETQ.

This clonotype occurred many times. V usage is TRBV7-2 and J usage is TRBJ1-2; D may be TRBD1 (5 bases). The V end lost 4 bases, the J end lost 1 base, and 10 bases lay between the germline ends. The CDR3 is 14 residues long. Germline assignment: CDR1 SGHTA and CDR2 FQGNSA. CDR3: CASSSSQGNYGYTF. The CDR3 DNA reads TGTGCCAGCAGCTCTAGTCAGGGTAACTATGGCTACACCTTC.

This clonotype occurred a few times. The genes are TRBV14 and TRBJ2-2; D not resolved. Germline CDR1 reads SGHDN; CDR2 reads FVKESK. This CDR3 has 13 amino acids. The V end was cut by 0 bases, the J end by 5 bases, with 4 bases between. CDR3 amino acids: CASSQDLTGELFF. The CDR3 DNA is TGTGCCAGCAGCCAAGATCTTACCGGGGAGCTGTTTTTT.

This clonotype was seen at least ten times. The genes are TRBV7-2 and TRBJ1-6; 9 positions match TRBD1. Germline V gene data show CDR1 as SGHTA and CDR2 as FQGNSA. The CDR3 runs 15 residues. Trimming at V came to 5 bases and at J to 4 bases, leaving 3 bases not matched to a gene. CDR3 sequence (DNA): TGTGCCAGCAGCACCGGGACAGGGTATAATTCACCCCTCCACTTT. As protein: CASSTGTGYNSPLHF.

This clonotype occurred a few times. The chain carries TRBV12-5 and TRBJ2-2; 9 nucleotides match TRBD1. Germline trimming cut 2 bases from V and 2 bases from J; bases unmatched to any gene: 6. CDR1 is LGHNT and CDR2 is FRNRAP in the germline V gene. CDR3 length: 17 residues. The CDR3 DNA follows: TGTGCTAGTGGTTTGAGGCTGGGACAGGGCAACACCGGGGAGCTGTTTTTT. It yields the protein CASGLRLGQGNTGELFF.